Each of the 3 T cell receptor beta chains below was sequenced from the same sample in a study of cytotoxic CD8 clonotypes in ibrutinib-treated CLL. The repertoire was sequenced with immunoSEQ multiplex PCR; TCRdb's copy has only in-frame clones and lacks some. Counted here are approximately 32,000 clones, roughly three quarters occurring once; the ten biggest clones make up around a quarter. The sequencing used PBMCs, collected before ibrutinib treatment. These receptors all stem from a human donor with chronic lymphocytic leukemia.

The chain joins TRBV6-5 to TRBJ1-1; a weak D match, TRBD1 (6 bases). The CDR3 runs 15 residues. Germline assignment: CDR1 MNHEY and CDR2 SVGAGI. With 6 bases removed from V and 7 bases from J, the gap between germline ends came to 21 bases. The CDR3 reads CASRKGVLSPREAFF. CDR3 DNA sequence: TGTGCCAGCAGAAAGGGGGTCCTAAGCCCCCGTGAAGCTTTCTTT.

The rearrangement uses TRBV19 and TRBJ1-3; weak D call: TRBD1 (5 bases). This CDR3 spans 18 amino acids. The germline V gene encodes CDR1 LNHDA and CDR2 SQIVND (reference sequence). V was pared by 7 bases and J by 6 bases, with 28 bases between. CDR3 sequence: CASTIENPFQGYENTIYF. The CDR3 DNA sequence: TGTGCCAGTACCATCGAGAATCCATTCCAGGGATACGAAAACACCATATATTTT.

There are a few counts of this clone. J is TRBJ2-7 and V is TRBV7-8; 11 positions agree with TRBD1. CDR1 is SGHVS, CDR2 FQNEAQ, per germline. There are 13 residues in the CDR3. Unmatched junction bases numbered 11, after V lost 6 bases and J lost 13 bases. The CDR3 DNA sequence: TGTGCCAGCAGAATAGGACAGGGGGCGCGTGATTACTTC. Encoded protein: CASRIGQGARDYF.